Listed below are T cell receptor beta chains from one sample, sequenced in a study of blood T cells in healthy people across ages. TCRdb re-analysed the 5' RACE reads in MiXCR, keeping a single row per CDR3 protein. The repertoire holds 550,000 to 600,000 distinct CDR3 sequences, 25% to 30% seen once, with 18% in the top ten. Sequencing input: blood. These TCRs come from a woman between 70 and 85 years old in good health. CDR3s include the opening cysteine and the closing phenylalanine or tryptophan. The D gene is left open where the match is weak. Some rows have no size entry. The others give once, few or many, or a class for an expanded clone.

D	J	V	size	CDR3	DNA
-	TRBJ2-5	TRBV5-1	few	CASSETTQETQYF	TGCGCCAGCAGCGAGACTACCCAAGAGACCCAGTACTTC
-	TRBJ1-4	TRBV29-1	once	CSVVVSGSTNEKLFF	TGCAGCGTTGTGGTATCGGGGTCTACGAATGAAAAACTGTTTTTT
-	TRBJ1-4	TRBV12-3/TRBV12-4	-	CASTPGHLNEKLFF	TGTGCCAGCACCCCGGGACACCTTAATGAAAAACTGTTTTTT
TRBD2	TRBJ2-1	TRBV7-3	-	CASSLSSGGVSNEQFF	TGTGCCAGCAGCTTGTCTAGCGGGGGGGTTAGCAATGAGCAGTTCTTC
TRBD1	TRBJ2-1	TRBV24-1	few	CATSDPGQGPNNEQFF	TGTGCCACCAGTGATCCGGGACAGGGTCCAAACAATGAGCAGTTCTTC
-	TRBJ2-2	TRBV23-1	-	CARRHWNTGELFF	TGCGCTAGGCGGCACTGGAACACCGGGGAGCTGTTTTTT
-	TRBJ1-1	TRBV7-2	few	CASSRDGDTEAFF	TGTGCCAGCAGCCGGGACGGGGACACTGAAGCTTTCTTT
-	TRBJ1-3	TRBV6-1	-	CASSSPRGSSGNTIYF	TGTGCCAGCAGCTCACCCAGGGGTTCCTCTGGAAACACCATATATTTT
-	TRBJ2-1	TRBV12-5	-	CASATDFGNEQFF	TGTGCTAGTGCCACCGACTTCGGGAATGAGCAGTTCTTC
TRBD1	TRBJ1-1	TRBV7-2	-	CASSFYKGANTEAFF	TGTGCCAGCAGCTTTTATAAGGGGGCTAACACTGAAGCTTTCTTT
TRBD2	TRBJ2-6	TRBV7-2	few	CASSPRLAGASGANVLTF	TGTGCCAGCAGCCCTAGACTAGCGGGGGCCTCTGGGGCCAACGTCCTGACTTTC
TRBD1	TRBJ2-4	TRBV7-6	few	CASSLAGQGENIQYF	TGTGCCAGCAGCTTAGCAGGACAGGGGGAAAACATTCAGTACTTC
-	TRBJ2-3	TRBV4-1	-	CASSQIKKGSTDTQYF	TGCGCCAGCAGCCAAATCAAGAAGGGGAGCACAGATACGCAGTATTTT